Following are 20 T cell receptor beta chains from one sample sequenced in a study of PD-1 blockade in mismatch repair-deficient tumors. The protocol was immunoSEQ multiplex PCR, while the TCRdb copy is restricted to in-frame clones and leaves out a portion. Here the sample spans some 85,000 clones, about four fifths being singletons. The specimen was peripheral blood, collected 44 weeks after starting pembrolizumab. Receptor source: an adult with mismatch repair-deficient cancer.

Concerning this clone: No DNA is shown, since the ends of the CDR3 on it are uncertain; the CDR3 is the one TCRdb lists. The chain carries TRBV29-1 and TRBJ2-1; the D call TRBD2 from the table was never checked on the DNA. The CDR3 is 16 residues long, counting both termini. Looked up from germline, CDR1 is SQVTM and CDR2 is ANQGSEA. The CDR3 sequence is CSVNLLLERADPPQFF.

The chain has TRBV14 and TRBJ1-1; 9 nucleotides line up with TRBD1. This CDR3 spans 15 amino acids. Per the germline V gene, CDR1 is SGHDN and CDR2 is FVKESK. V was pared by 4 bases and J by 7 bases, with 10 bases of the junction left unmatched. The CDR3: CASSRYRDRVGEAFF. For the CDR3, the DNA is TGTGCCAGCAGCCGCTATCGGGACAGGGTGGGTGAAGCTTTCTTT.

The chain recombines TRBV19 with TRBJ1-1; weak D call: TRBD1 (6 bases). V lost 5 bases to trimming and J lost 10 bases, with 14 bases between them. The CDR3 has 12 amino acids. CDR1 is LNHDA and CDR2 is SQIVND in the germline V gene (reference sequence). This CDR3 is CASSLQQGVAFF. The CDR3 coding sequence is TGTGCCAGTAGTCTCCAACAGGGTGTAGCTTTCTTT.

The genes are TRBV7-6 and TRBJ2-7, with TRBD1 matching 7 bases. The CDR3 has 15 residues. Trimming at V came to 2 bases and at J to 7 bases, leaving 11 bases not matched to a gene. CDR1 is SGHVS and CDR2 is FNYEAQ in the germline V gene. CDR3 residues: CASSLLDRDSSEQYF. CDR3 sequence (DNA): TGTGCCAGCAGCTTACTAGACCGGGACAGTTCTGAGCAGTACTTC.

The chain employs TRBV14 and TRBJ2-3, with D possibly TRBD2 on 6 matching bases. Germline lookup yields CDR1 SGHDN and CDR2 FVKESK. This CDR3 contains 18 residues. Trimming took off 4 bases at V and 2 bases at J, with 22 bases between the two ends. The CDR3 here is CASSPTLRRVRDTDTQYF. The CDR3 nucleotides are TGTGCCAGCAGCCCCACTTTGAGGAGGGTGCGGGACACAGATACGCAGTATTTT.

The chain joins TRBV29-1 to TRBJ2-5; unclear D gene. There are 12 residues in the CDR3. The germline V and J ends were trimmed by 3 bases and 0 bases, with 5 bases remaining between them. Germline CDR1 SQVTM, CDR2 ANQGSEA. CDR3 sequence: CSVDPNQETQYF. The CDR3 DNA is TGCAGCGTTGATCCGAACCAAGAGACCCAGTACTTC.

The chain has TRBV15 and TRBJ2-1, with 10 bases identical to TRBD2. CDR3 length: 19 residues. Germline lookup yields CDR1 LNHNV and CDR2 YYDKDF (reference sequence). J gave up 4 bases and V 0 bases, and 12 bases lay outside the gene matches. Here the CDR3 DNA reads TGTGCCACCAGCAGAGAAACGGGGTTTACTAGCGGGACATACAATGAGCAGTTCTTC. Translating it yields CATSRETGFTSGTYNEQFF.

V and J are TRBV30 and TRBJ2-1; 12 bases are a match to TRBD2. Germline V CDR1 and CDR2: GTSNPN, SVGIG (reference sequence). J gave up 7 bases and V 1 base, and 14 bases lay outside the gene matches. The CDR3 has 18 residues. The CDR3 loop reads CAWSEWASGREGGNEQFF. CDR3 nucleotides: TGTGCCTGGAGTGAATGGGCTAGCGGGAGGGAGGGAGGTAATGAGCAGTTCTTC.

The chain employs TRBV5-4 and TRBJ2-5; 11 bases match TRBD1. Looked up from germline, CDR1 is SGHNT and CDR2 is YYREEE (reference sequence). This CDR3 is built from 16 residues. With V trimmed by 5 bases and J by 2 bases, 8 bases remained unmatched. CDR3 DNA: TGTGCCAGCAGGACTACGGACAGGGGGCGTCAAGAGACCCAGTACTTC. Translating it yields CASRTTDRGRQETQYF.

The chain is built from TRBV30 and TRBJ2-7; D possibly corresponds to TRBD2 (6 bases). This CDR3 region has 13 residues. Germline values: CDR1 GTSNPN, CDR2 SVGIG (reference sequence). V dropped 2 bases and J dropped 3 bases, with 11 bases sitting between them. The CDR3: CAWSRNSGYEQYF. Here the CDR3 DNA reads TGTGCCTGGAGTAGAAATAGCGGCTACGAGCAGTACTTC.

This clone was seen a single time. The J gene is TRBJ2-5, the V gene TRBV11-1, with 8 bases matching TRBD2. This CDR3 is built from 16 residues. V was pared by 7 bases and J by 4 bases, with 14 bases of the junction left unmatched. Germline V CDR1 and CDR2: SGHAT, FQDESV (reference sequence). CDR3: CASTGGAGLSGETQYF. In DNA, the CDR3 is TGTGCCAGCACCGGGGGGGCAGGGCTAAGTGGAGAGACCCAGTACTTC.

V usage is TRBV7-2 and J usage is TRBJ2-1; D is unresolved. V lost 5 bases and J 9 bases, leaving 11 bases between the germline ends. Germline assignment: CDR1 SGHTA and CDR2 FQGNSA. The CDR3 is 12 amino acids. CDR3 bases: TGTGCCAGCAGCACGCTGGGCGGTGAGCAGTTCTTC. Encoded protein: CASSTLGGEQFF.

The CDR3 is CASSLASGPQVTGELFF. CDR3 DNA sequence: TGTGCCAGCAGCTTGGCGTCTGGGCCGCAGGTCACCGGGGAGCTGTTTTTT. The chain has TRBV5-4 and TRBJ2-2, with D unclear. The CDR3 extends over 17 amino acids. Trimming took off 0 bases at V and 4 bases at J, with 16 bases between the two ends. Germline-derived CDR1 and CDR2 are SGHNT and YYREEE (reference sequence).

The chain carries TRBV28 and TRBJ2-2; 8 bases line up with TRBD1. The CDR3 runs 14 residues. The germline CDR1 and CDR2 sequences are MDHEN and SYDVKM. V was clipped by 6 bases and J by 7 bases; unmatched bases: 7. The CDR3 DNA sequence: TGTGCCAGCAGCCGTCAGGGGGCGGACGGGGAGCTGTTTTTT. This encodes CASSRQGADGELFF.

This rearrangement joins TRBV30 to TRBJ1-2, with D perhaps matching TRBD1 (5 bases). The CDR3 sequence is 12 residues long. V dropped 1 base and J dropped 2 bases, with 5 bases sitting between them. The germline gives CDR1 GTSNPN, CDR2 SVGIG (reference sequence). In DNA form, the CDR3 reads TGTGCCTGGAGTGACAGGAACTATGGCTACACCTTC. Translating it yields CAWSDRNYGYTF.

The genes are TRBV5-6 and TRBJ2-7; possibly TRBD2 for D (6 bases). Germline V gene sequence: CDR1 SGHDT, CDR2 YYEEEE. The CDR3 runs 13 residues. The V gene lost 4 bases and the J gene lost 3 bases, with 11 bases spanning the gap. CDR3 in DNA: TGTGCCAGCAGCCGCCCGGGAGTCTACGAGCAGTACTTC. Translated, it gives CASSRPGVYEQYF.

This clone was detected once. V and J are TRBV5-1 and TRBJ2-2; 7 bases line up with TRBD1. Trimming at V came to 0 bases and at J to 6 bases, leaving 5 bases not matched to a gene. The CDR3 length is 15 residues. Germline V gene data show CDR1 as SGHRS and CDR2 as YFSETQ. CDR3 bases: TGCGCCAGCAGCTTGGATCGACAGGGCCCCGGGGAGCTGTTTTTT. It is translated as CASSLDRQGPGELFF.

The rearrangement links TRBV2 to TRBJ2-7; a weak D match, TRBD2 (6 bases). Germline V gives CDR1 SNHLY, CDR2 FYNNEI. The CDR3 runs 13 residues. V shed 3 bases and J shed 4 bases, with 10 bases lying between them. CDR3 nucleotides: TGTGCCAGCAGTGAGTTGGAGGGGTACGAGCAGTACTTC. The encoded protein is CASSELEGYEQYF.

The V and J genes are TRBV11-2 and TRBJ1-1; the D is unclear. V dropped 3 bases and J dropped 5 bases, with 10 bases sitting between them. The CDR3 totals 13 residues. CDR1 and CDR2 (germline): SGHAT, FQNNGV. DNA for the CDR3: TGTGCCAGCAGCTTTAATGGGAGGACTGAAGCTTTCTTT. Its translation: CASSFNGRTEAFF.

The V call is TRBV11-2, the J call TRBJ2-7, with 7 bases fitting TRBD1. The CDR3 contains 15 residues. Germline V gives CDR1 SGHAT, CDR2 FQNNGV. V gave up 1 base and J gave up 3 bases; unmatched junction bases: 6. CDR3 nucleotides: TGTGCCAGCAGCTTAGGTGACAGGGAGATCTACGAGCAGTACTTC. Translating it yields CASSLGDREIYEQYF. The whole variable domain, remainder taken from reference TRBV11-2 and TRBJ2-7, is EAGVAQSPRYKIIEKRQSVAFWCNPISGHATLYWYQQILGQGPKLLIQFQNNGVVDDSQLPKDRFSAERLKGVDSTLKIQPAKLEDSAVYLCASSLGDREIYEQYFGPGTRLTVT.